The 32 T cell receptor beta chains below all came from one sample that was sequenced in a study of siplizumab effects on memory and regulatory T cells. Sequencing was performed with immunoSEQ multiplex PCR; in TCRdb, only in-frame clones are kept and a portion is missing. The sample has about 60,000 clones; around 78% are singletons. What was sequenced was memory CD4+ T cells sorted from blood. Source of these receptors: a human donor in good health.

This clone came up once. CDR3 DNA sequence: TGCGCCAGCAGCACCGTAGCGGGGGGGCCCTACGAGCAGTACTTC. This sequence encodes CASSTVAGGPYEQYF. The rearrangement joins TRBV5-1 to TRBJ2-7, with 11 bases lining up with TRBD2. The germline V gene has CDR1 SGHRS and CDR2 YFSETQ. Trimming took 4 bases from V and 2 from J; bases not matched to a gene: 5. This CDR3 has 15 amino acids.

The gene calls are TRBV2 and TRBJ1-1; D remains unclear. The germline V and J ends were trimmed by 6 bases and 3 bases, with 11 bases remaining between them. Germline V gene data show CDR1 as SNHLY and CDR2 as FYNNEI. There are 13 residues in the CDR3. As DNA, the CDR3 is TGTGCCAGCAGGGCCACGAGGGACACTGAAGCTTTCTTT. It translates to CASRATRDTEAFF.

The chain couples TRBV4-2 to TRBJ2-7; 13 nucleotides line up with TRBD2. This CDR3 has 16 amino acids. Trimming removed 4 bases from V and 4 bases from J; junction bases left unmatched: 7. Germline V lookup: CDR1 LGHNA, CDR2 YNFKEQ. The CDR3 sequence is CASSLSRTSGGYEQYF. CDR3 DNA sequence: TGTGCCAGCAGCCTTTCCCGGACTAGCGGGGGATACGAGCAGTACTTC.

This sequence joins TRBV5-1 and TRBJ1-5; 9 positions agree with TRBD1. Trimming removed 7 bases from V and 5 bases from J; junction bases left unmatched: 10. Germline CDR1 and CDR2: SGHRS and YFSETQ. This CDR3 has 15 amino acids. The CDR3 DNA reads TGCGCCAGCCATTACAGGGGGCGAAGGGATCAGCCCCAGCATTTT. This codes for CASHYRGRRDQPQHF.

This clone was observed a handful of times. This chain connects TRBV19 to TRBJ1-2; TRBD1 agrees at 7 bases. Losses at the gene ends were 8 bases for V and 4 bases for J; bases not matched to a gene: 10. Germline V gene sequence: CDR1 LNHDA, CDR2 SQIVND (reference sequence). The CDR3 runs 14 residues. The CDR3 DNA is TGTGCCAGTGATTGGGGGGGACAGAGCTATGGCTACACCTTC. Its protein is CASDWGGQSYGYTF.

This chain connects TRBV5-1 to TRBJ2-2; D is possibly TRBD1 (5 bases). From germline, CDR1 is SGHRS and CDR2 YFSETQ. Trimming removed 4 bases at V and 4 bases at J, with 17 bases between. The CDR3 contains 16 residues. CDR3 sequence: CASSPAGRAGTGELFF. CDR3 nucleotide sequence: TGCGCCAGCAGCCCGGCTGGCAGGGCTGGCACCGGGGAGCTGTTTTTT.

The CDR3 loop is CASSLQDRGPQHF. The CDR3 DNA is TGTGCCAGCAGCTTGCAGGACCGTGGGCCCCAGCATTTT. The J gene is TRBJ1-5, the V gene TRBV7-6, with unresolved D. The CDR3 loop spans 13 amino acids. V was pared by 3 bases and J by 9 bases, with 12 bases between. Per the germline V gene, CDR1 is SGHVS and CDR2 is FNYEAQ.

The chain carries TRBV18 and TRBJ2-1, with TRBD1 identical over 7 bases. Germline V gene sequence: CDR1 KGHSH, CDR2 LQKENI. The CDR3 loop spans 17 amino acids. J was trimmed by 0 bases and V by 4 bases; bases with no gene match: 9. CDR3 sequence (DNA): TGTGCCAGCTCACTCCTGACGAGGGGGCGCTCCTACAATGAGCAGTTCTTC. This codes for CASSLLTRGRSYNEQFF.

Concerning this clone: Other DNA sequences in this specimen translate into the identical CDR3. This chain uses TRBV6-6 with TRBJ2-7, with D hard to call. V lost 4 bases, J lost 1 base, and 11 bases lay in between. The CDR3 spans 14 residues. CDR1 is MNHNY, CDR2 SVGAGI, per germline (reference sequence). This CDR3 reads CASSSTDGSYEQYF. CDR3 bases: TGTGCCAGCAGTTCGACCGACGGTTCCTACGAGCAGTACTTC.

CDR3 sequence: CSVEGQTYEQYF. The CDR3 DNA reads as TGCAGCGTTGAAGGCCAGACCTACGAGCAGTACTTC. The V and J genes are TRBV29-1 and TRBJ2-7; no clear D gene. The CDR3 runs to 12 residues. Germline CDR1 SQVTM, CDR2 ANQGSEA. The V end was cut by 1 base, the J end by 2 bases, with 6 bases between.

V and J are TRBV4-2 and TRBJ2-7, with 8 nucleotides matching TRBD2. Trimming removed 5 bases from V and 6 bases from J; junction bases left unmatched: 15. The CDR3 length is 16 residues. Germline loops: CDR1 LGHNA, CDR2 YNFKEQ. The CDR3 is CASSFSVGTRGGEQYF. CDR3 DNA: TGTGCCAGCAGCTTTAGCGTGGGGACTAGAGGGGGCGAGCAGTACTTC.

This chain connects TRBV5-8 to TRBJ1-1; no reliable D call. This CDR3 has 14 residues. From germline, CDR1 is SGHTS and CDR2 YDEGEE. V lost 4 bases, J lost 11 bases, and 21 bases lay in between. CDR3 bases: TGTGCCAGCAGCCCTAGGGCCCGGGTCGGATTTGCTTTCTTT. Its protein is CASSPRARVGFAFF.

The chain couples TRBV11-2 to TRBJ2-5; D unclear. The V gene lost 2 bases and the J gene lost 5 bases, with 9 bases spanning the gap. The CDR3 is 13 amino acids. Germline CDR1 reads SGHAT; CDR2 reads FQNNGV. Written as DNA, the CDR3 is TGTGCCAGCAGCTTAAATAATTGGGAGACCCAGTACTTC. The encoded protein is CASSLNNWETQYF.

This rearrangement joins TRBV7-3 to TRBJ2-1; 10 positions match TRBD2. Losses at the gene ends were 5 bases for V and 4 bases for J; bases not matched to a gene: 5. Germline assignment: CDR1 SGHTA and CDR2 FQGTGA. The CDR3 contains 15 residues. For the CDR3, the DNA is TGTGCCAGCAGCCAGATAGCGGGAGGTTACAATGAGCAGTTCTTC. It translates to CASSQIAGGYNEQFF.

The V gene is TRBV5-6, the J gene TRBJ2-7, with D unresolved. V lost 7 bases and J lost 0, with 11 bases in between. CDR1 and CDR2 from the germline V gene are SGHDT and YYEEEE. The CDR3 is 13 residues long. The CDR3 spells CASGTHSSYEQYF. The DNA of the CDR3 is TGTGCCAGCGGTACACATAGCTCCTACGAGCAGTACTTC.

The gene calls are TRBV7-2 and TRBJ2-3; 10 nucleotides match TRBD2. Trimming at V came to 5 bases and at J to 1 base, leaving 6 bases not matched to a gene. The CDR3 runs 16 residues. CDR1 SGHTA and CDR2 FQGNSA come from the germline V gene. The CDR3 bases are TGTGCCAGCAGCCCTAGCCTAGCGGGGGGCACAGATACGCAGTATTTT. It encodes CASSPSLAGGTDTQYF.

This clone was counted between two and nine times. The rearrangement uses TRBV5-1 and TRBJ2-7; 9 bases are a match to TRBD1. Trimming removed 3 bases from V and 3 bases from J; junction bases left unmatched: 10. The CDR3 extends over 16 amino acids. CDR1 and CDR2 (germline): SGHRS, YFSETQ. The CDR3: CASSSNPGTGIYEQYF. CDR3 DNA: TGCGCCAGCAGCTCGAACCCCGGGACAGGGATCTACGAGCAGTACTTC.

The chain recombines TRBV7-3 with TRBJ2-2, with a possible D match to TRBD2 (5 bases). CDR3 length: 18 amino acids. With 0 bases removed from V and 4 bases from J, the gap between germline ends came to 18 bases. The germline gives CDR1 SGHTA, CDR2 FQGTGA. The DNA of the CDR3 is TGTGCCAGCAGCTTAACTCGGCCCTTGGGCAGCGGCACCGGGGAGCTGTTTTTT. Translation gives CASSLTRPLGSGTGELFF. Using reference TRBV7-3 and TRBJ2-2 for the parts outside the CDR3, the full variable domain is GAGVSQTPSNKVTEKGKYVELRCDPISGHTALYWYRQSLGQGPEFLIYFQGTGAADDSGLPNDRFFAVRPEGSVSTLKIQRTERGDSAVYLCASSLTRPLGSGTGELFFGEGSRLTVL.

This chain joins TRBV7-2 and TRBJ1-2, with a weak D call TRBD1 (5 bases). Deletions cut 5 bases from V and 1 base from J, with 8 bases between. The CDR3 runs to 13 residues. Germline assignment: CDR1 SGHTA and CDR2 FQGNSA. Written as DNA, the CDR3 is TGTGCCAGCAGCCGCGACAGTAACTATGGCTACACCTTC. Translated: CASSRDSNYGYTF. The entire variable domain, with the rest obtained from reference TRBV7-2 and TRBJ1-2, is as follows: GAGVSQSPSNKVTEKGKDVELRCDPISGHTALYWYRQSLGQGLEFLIYFQGNSAPDKSGLPSDRFSAERTGGSVSTLTIQRTQQEDSAVYLCASSRDSNYGYTFGSGTRLTVV.

The rearrangement links TRBV14 to TRBJ2-2; 11 bases fit TRBD2. The CDR3 is made up of 17 amino acids. The germline V gene has CDR1 SGHDN and CDR2 FVKESK. With V trimmed by 4 bases and J by 3 bases, 7 bases remained unmatched. The CDR3 sequence is CASSPPGTSGYTGELFF. The CDR3 DNA sequence: TGTGCCAGCAGCCCACCAGGGACTAGCGGTTACACCGGGGAGCTGTTTTTT.

A few counts support this clone. This chain joins TRBV10-1 and TRBJ2-5; TRBD1 agrees at 9 bases. V shed 4 bases, J shed 3 bases, and the junction held 9 bases outside the gene matches. Germline CDR1 reads WNHNN; CDR2 reads SYGVQD (reference sequence). CDR3 size: 16 residues. CDR3 loop: CASSGGGQGKEETQYF. The DNA of the CDR3 is TGCGCCAGCAGTGGTGGGGGACAGGGTAAGGAAGAGACCCAGTACTTC.

The rearrangement joins TRBV2 to TRBJ1-4; the match to TRBD1 covers 7 bases. From germline, CDR1 is SNHLY and CDR2 FYNNEI. The V and J ends lost 7 bases and 4 bases, in that order; junction bases with no gene match: 6. This CDR3 region has 14 residues. In nucleotides, the CDR3 is TGTGCCAGCATTCCGGACAGGTTTAATGAAAAACTGTTTTTT. Residues: CASIPDRFNEKLFF.

The chain joins TRBV10-1 to TRBJ2-7, with 9 bases matching TRBD2. This CDR3 has 14 residues. Germline CDR1 and CDR2: WNHNN and SYGVQD (reference sequence). V shed 6 bases and J 9 bases; nucleotides not matched to a gene: 12. The CDR3 is CASSPSAGGPVQYF. The CDR3 nucleotides read TGCGCCAGCAGCCCCTCCGCGGGAGGGCCCGTGCAGTACTTC.

The V call is TRBV12-5, the J call TRBJ2-5; D is uncertain. The CDR3 spans 14 residues. From germline, CDR1 is LGHNT and CDR2 FRNRAP. V lost 10 bases and J lost 1, with 16 bases in between. CDR3 nucleotide sequence: TGTGCTACCTCCAGTGGGCTAGGCCAAGAGACCCAGTACTTC. Translating gives CATSSGLGQETQYF.

The V gene is TRBV5-1, the J gene TRBJ2-2; D unresolved. The CDR3 consists of 14 residues. V was clipped by 4 bases and J by 1 base, with 8 bases between them. The germline CDR1 and CDR2 sequences are SGHRS and YFSETQ. The CDR3 region is CASSLRQNTGELFF. The CDR3 coding sequence is TGCGCCAGCAGCCTGCGACAGAACACCGGGGAGCTGTTTTTT.

The chain is built from TRBV7-3 and TRBJ1-1; the D gene is possibly TRBD1 (6 bases). The CDR3 has 14 residues. Germline CDR1 and CDR2: SGHTA and FQGTGA. The V end was cut by 3 bases, the J end by 1 base, with 9 bases between. Written as DNA, the CDR3 is TGTGCCAGCAGCTTGGGACACGGGAACACTGAAGCTTTCTTT. Protein: CASSLGHGNTEAFF. Drawing the rest from reference TRBV7-3 and TRBJ1-1, the complete variable domain is GAGVSQTPSNKVTEKGKYVELRCDPISGHTALYWYRQSLGQGPEFLIYFQGTGAADDSGLPNDRFFAVRPEGSVSTLKIQRTERGDSAVYLCASSLGHGNTEAFFGQGTRLTVV.

As concerns this clone: This CDR3 is also generated by other DNA sequences in the sample. V and J are TRBV7-2 and TRBJ2-7; perhaps TRBD2 as D (6 bases). Germline lookup yields CDR1 SGHTA and CDR2 FQGNSA. This CDR3 region has 16 residues. V was pared by 2 bases and J by 1 base, with 15 bases between. The CDR3 DNA reads as TGTGCCAGCAGCTTAAGGGGTGGGCGGGGTTCCTACGAGCAGTACTTC. It encodes CASSLRGGRGSYEQYF.

This clone was counted only a few times. The J gene is TRBJ1-5, the V gene TRBV19; D uncertain. Germline CDR1 is LNHDA and CDR2 is SQIVND (reference sequence). V gave up 7 bases and J gave up 3 bases, with 16 bases separating them. The CDR3 sequence is 15 residues long. The CDR3 sequence is CASTLNRASNQPQHF. CDR3 DNA: TGTGCCAGTACCTTGAACCGGGCCTCCAATCAGCCCCAGCATTTT.

This rearrangement joins TRBV29-1 to TRBJ1-1; no reliable D call. The V gene's germline CDR1 is SQVTM and CDR2 ANQGSEA. The V gene lost 4 bases and the J gene lost 7 bases, with 7 bases spanning the gap. The CDR3 contains 10 residues. The CDR3 nucleotides are TGCAGCGTTGTCCAACTTGAAGCTTTCTTT. It codes for CSVVQLEAFF. Full variable domain (missing parts from reference TRBV29-1 and TRBJ1-1): SAVISQKPSRDICQRGTSLTIQCQVDSQVTMMFWYRQQPGQSLTLIATANQGSEATYESGFVIDKFPISRPNLTFSTLTVSNMSPEDSSIYLCSVVQLEAFFGQGTRLTVV.

The rearrangement links TRBV6-1 to TRBJ1-5, with D hard to call. CDR1 is MNHNS, CDR2 SASEGT, per germline. The CDR3 runs to 15 residues. Trimming shortened V by 4 bases and J by 2 bases, and 12 bases separated the two germline ends. The CDR3 DNA is TGTGCCAGCAGTGGGGGAGGTGGGGGCAATCAGCCCCAGCATTTT. Its protein is CASSGGGGGNQPQHF.

The genes are TRBV5-1 and TRBJ2-2, with 8 bases fitting TRBD2. Looked up from germline, CDR1 is SGHRS and CDR2 is YFSETQ. The CDR3 extends over 16 amino acids. The junction had 6 bases not matched to a gene; V was cut back by 0 bases and J by 5 bases. The CDR3 is CASSLGAGVGTGELFF. In DNA form, the CDR3 reads TGCGCCAGCAGCTTGGGAGCGGGAGTAGGAACCGGGGAGCTGTTTTTT.

The chain is built from TRBV7-6 and TRBJ2-3; D call uncertain. CDR1 is SGHVS and CDR2 is FNYEAQ in the germline V gene. This CDR3 has 15 amino acids. Trimming took off 2 bases at V and 0 bases at J, with 9 bases between the two ends. The CDR3 bases are TGTGCCAGCAGCTTATCTATAGGGAGCACAGATACGCAGTATTTT. Translated, it gives CASSLSIGSTDTQYF.